A single T cell receptor (beta chain) is shown here with its context. Its antigen is currently unknown. This sample is drawn from a study of type 1 regulatory T cells. Across the whole study: This in vitro CD4 product, T-allo10, is enriched for Tr1 cells and alloantigen-specific. Whole-study results and caveats: Type 1 regulatory T cells had a more restricted TCR repertoire than non-type 1 regulatory T cells.

TCRdb ran MiXCR on the reads and lists one entry per CDR3 protein. This sample has more than 50,000 distinct CDR3 sequences, with roughly two thirds found just once. This TCR derives from a human donor in good health. The specimen sequenced was cultured non-Tr1 T cells, either the whole culture or a sorted T cell fraction (not recorded which).

The CDR3 spells CASSLRLQPYNEQFF. The DNA of the CDR3 is TGTGCCAGCAGCTTAAGGCTCCAACCCTACAATGAGCAGTTCTTC. The chain uses TRBV7-3 and TRBJ2-1; D is unclear. This CDR3 comprises 15 residues. Germline V gene sequence: CDR1 SGHTA, CDR2 FQGTGA. V lost 1 base to trimming and J lost 2 bases, with 9 bases between them. The variable domain in full, completed from reference TRBV7-3 and TRBJ2-1, reads GAGVSQTPSNKVTEKGKYVELRCDPISGHTALYWYRQSLGQGPEFLIYFQGTGAADDSGLPNDRFFAVRPEGSVSTLKIQRTERGDSAVYLCASSLRLQPYNEQFFGPGTRLTVL.